This passage covers 13 T cell receptor beta chains from one sample sequenced in a study of shared clonotypes between healthy human individuals (dated by TCRdb to about 2020). Library preparation employed the immunoSEQ multiplex PCR assay. TCRdb's version of the immuneACCESS table is confined to in-frame rearrangements and falls short of the full clone set. An unresolved V gene accounts for under half of the shortfall where checked; the remainder is of unknown origin. This sample lists some 1,400,000 clones; roughly 96% were detected once. Approximately 1% of the sample belongs to the ten largest clones. The specimen was naive CD4+ T cells sorted from blood. The cell subset or site label of this sample denotes: CD45RA+ positively selected. All receptors derive from a man aged 25 to 40 in good health.

The chain has TRBV30 and TRBJ2-7, with a possible D match to TRBD2 (6 bases). V dropped 3 bases and J dropped 1 base, with 10 bases sitting between them. Germline assignment: CDR1 GTSNPN and CDR2 SVGIG (reference sequence). The length of the CDR3 is 13 residues. The CDR3 DNA is TGTGCCTGGAGCCCGGGACTGTCCTACGAGCAGTACTTC. It encodes CAWSPGLSYEQYF.

J is TRBJ2-4 and V is TRBV19; a weak D match, TRBD1 (5 bases). The germline V gene encodes CDR1 LNHDA and CDR2 SQIVND (reference sequence). Trimming pared 3 bases from V and 7 bases from J, leaving 13 bases between. The CDR3 covers 14 residues. The CDR3 DNA sequence: TGTGCCAGTAGTATTGGGGCCGGGTTTAACATTCAGTACTTC. Translating gives CASSIGAGFNIQYF. The complete variable domain, with remaining parts taken from reference TRBV19 and TRBJ2-4, reads DGGITQSPKYLFRKEGQNVTLSCEQNLNHDAMYWYRQDPGQGLRLIYYSQIVNDFQKGDIAEGYSVSREKKESFPLTVTSAQKNPTAFYLCASSIGAGFNIQYFGAGTRLSVL.

DNA for the CDR3: TGTGCCAGCAGCTTAGGAGCCAACCAAGAGACCCAGTACTTC. Amino acids: CASSLGANQETQYF. The chain links TRBV7-2 to TRBJ2-5; D is uncertain. In germline, CDR1 is SGHTA, CDR2 FQGNSA. This CDR3 spans 14 amino acids. Between the trimmed V and J ends, which lost 1 base and 0 bases, there was a span of 6 bases.

The chain uses TRBV5-1 and TRBJ1-2, with a weak D call TRBD1 (5 bases). CDR3 size: 17 residues. V gave up 2 bases and J gave up 4 bases, with 21 bases separating them. In germline, CDR1 is SGHRS, CDR2 YFSETQ. The CDR3 DNA sequence: TGCGCCAGCAGCTTCCTTTTTGGGGCGGGCCGTGGCTATGGCTACACCTTC. Residues: CASSFLFGAGRGYGYTF.

On this clone: The sample carries other DNA sequences with the same CDR3. The chain carries TRBV5-1 and TRBJ2-5; unclear D gene. The CDR3 consists of 13 residues. The V gene lost 5 bases and the J gene lost 1 base, with 9 bases spanning the gap. Germline V lookup: CDR1 SGHRS, CDR2 YFSETQ. CDR3 amino acids: CASRSSGQETQYF. The CDR3 bases are TGCGCCAGCAGGTCTTCGGGCCAAGAGACCCAGTACTTC.

V and J are TRBV29-1 and TRBJ2-3; D is uncertain. Germline V gene data show CDR1 as SQVTM and CDR2 as ANQGSEA. V lost 3 bases and J lost 0, with 13 bases in between. This CDR3 is 15 amino acids long. CDR3 amino acids: CSVEGSSTSTDTQYF. The DNA of the CDR3 is TGCAGCGTTGAGGGCAGCTCCACTAGCACAGATACGCAGTATTTT.

The V and J genes are TRBV7-9 and TRBJ2-5, with 8 bases that match TRBD1. Unmatched junction bases numbered 3, after V lost 2 bases and J lost 4 bases. CDR1 is SEHNR, CDR2 FQNEAQ, per germline (reference sequence). The CDR3 length is 14 residues. Here the CDR3 reads CASSLQQGGETQYF. In DNA form, the CDR3 reads TGTGCCAGCAGCTTACAACAGGGGGGAGAGACCCAGTACTTC.

This rearrangement joins TRBV19 to TRBJ2-2; 9 bases are shared with TRBD2. Germline CDR1 and CDR2: LNHDA and SQIVND (reference sequence). The trim removed 5 bases at V and 6 bases at J, leaving 10 bases unmatched. This CDR3 has 16 residues. In DNA form, the CDR3 reads TGTGCCAGTAGTGCCCCTAGCGGGGTAGGCCCCGGGGAGCTGTTTTTT. Its translation is CASSAPSGVGPGELFF.

This chain joins TRBV5-1 and TRBJ2-4, with TRBD2 matching over 8 bases. Germline-derived CDR1 and CDR2 are SGHRS and YFSETQ. The length of the CDR3 is 18 residues. V lost 0 bases, J lost 6 bases, and 14 bases stayed unmatched. The DNA for the CDR3 is TGCGCCAGCAGCTTGGGTTTGGGAGCGGGAGAAGTCGGAAACATTCAGTACTTC. Translated: CASSLGLGAGEVGNIQYF.

This chain joins TRBV4-1 and TRBJ2-6; 7 bases line up with TRBD2. Unmatched junction bases numbered 4, after V lost 1 base and J lost 4 bases. The CDR3 extends over 16 amino acids. Germline V lookup: CDR1 MGHRA, CDR2 YSYEKL. The chain's CDR3 is CASSQVLALGANVLTF. The CDR3 DNA reads TGCGCCAGCAGCCAAGTACTAGCGCTAGGGGCCAACGTCCTGACTTTC.

Comment on this clone: Other nucleotide sequences from this sample produce the same CDR3. The CDR3 spells CASSLGGLAGSSYEQYF. The CDR3, as DNA: TGTGCCAGCAGCTTGGGGGGACTAGCGGGAAGCTCCTACGAGCAGTACTTC. This chain joins TRBV7-9 and TRBJ2-7, with TRBD2 matching over 13 bases. V was clipped by 3 bases and J by 0 bases; unmatched bases: 5. Germline V lookup: CDR1 SEHNR, CDR2 FQNEAQ (reference sequence). CDR3 size: 17 residues.

The gene calls are TRBV19 and TRBJ2-1, with TRBD2 matching over 8 bases. Looked up from germline, CDR1 is LNHDA and CDR2 is SQIVND (reference sequence). The CDR3 spans 15 residues. With V trimmed by 6 bases and J by 0 bases, 4 bases remained unmatched. In nucleotides, the CDR3 is TGTGCCAGTAGCTCCGGGACTAGCTCCTACAATGAGCAGTTCTTC. It encodes CASSSGTSSYNEQFF.

This chain links TRBV18 with TRBJ1-5; D is ambiguous. The CDR3 is 13 residues long. V was pared by 6 bases and J by 5 bases, with 11 bases between. Germline V gene data show CDR1 as KGHSH and CDR2 as LQKENI. DNA for the CDR3: TGTGCCAGCTCCGACATAATAGATCAGCCCCAGCATTTT. Its translation: CASSDIIDQPQHF.